The present TCR beta chain was sequenced within a study of blood T cell repertoires in COVID-19. Trimming cost V 6 bases and J 8 bases; bases outside gene matches: 4. The germline V gene has CDR1 MNHEY and CDR2 SVGAGI. There are 12 residues in the CDR3. Sequencing used immunoSEQ multiplex PCR; TCRdb keeps in-frame clones, though not all of them. The sample yields 330,000 or so clones, over 70% seen once. The TCR originated in a man aged 25-40 years who had recovered from COVID-19. This sequence joins TRBV6-5 and TRBJ1-2; TRBD1 matches at 9 bases. The sample consisted of PBMCs or T cells enriched from blood (not recorded which). CDR3 residues: CASRGTGRGYTF. CDR3 nucleotide sequence: TGTGCCAGCAGAGGGACAGGGAGGGGCTACACCTTC.